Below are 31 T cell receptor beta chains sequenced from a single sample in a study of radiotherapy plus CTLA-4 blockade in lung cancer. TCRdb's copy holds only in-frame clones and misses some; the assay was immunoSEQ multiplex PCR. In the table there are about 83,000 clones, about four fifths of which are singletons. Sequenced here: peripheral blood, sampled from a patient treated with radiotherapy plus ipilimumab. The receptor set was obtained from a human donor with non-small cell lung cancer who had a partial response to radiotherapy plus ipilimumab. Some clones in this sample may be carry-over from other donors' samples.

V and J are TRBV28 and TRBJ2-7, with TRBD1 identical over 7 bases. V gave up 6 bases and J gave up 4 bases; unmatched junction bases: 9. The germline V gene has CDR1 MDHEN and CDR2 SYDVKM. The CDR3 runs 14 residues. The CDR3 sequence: CASRGYDRVYEQYF. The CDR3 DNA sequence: TGTGCCAGCAGGGGCTACGACAGGGTTTACGAGCAGTACTTC.

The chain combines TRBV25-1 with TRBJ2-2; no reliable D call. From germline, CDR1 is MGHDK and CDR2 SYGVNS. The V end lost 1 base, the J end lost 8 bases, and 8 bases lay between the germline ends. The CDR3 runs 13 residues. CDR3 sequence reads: CASSESIRGELFF. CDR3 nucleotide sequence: TGTGCCAGCAGTGAATCAATCCGGGGGGAGCTGTTTTTT. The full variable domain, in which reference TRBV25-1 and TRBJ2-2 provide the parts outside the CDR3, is EADIYQTPRYLVIGTGKKITLECSQTMGHDKMYWYQQDPGMELHLIHYSYGVNSTEKGDLSSESTVSRIRTEHFPLTLESARPSHTSQYLCASSESIRGELFFGEGSRLTVL.

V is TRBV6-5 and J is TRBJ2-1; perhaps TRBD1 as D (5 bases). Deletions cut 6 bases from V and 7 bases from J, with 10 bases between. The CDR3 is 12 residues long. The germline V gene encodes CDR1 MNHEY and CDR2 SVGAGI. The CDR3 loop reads CASRSQVNEQFF. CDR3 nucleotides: TGTGCCAGCAGATCACAGGTAAATGAGCAGTTCTTC.

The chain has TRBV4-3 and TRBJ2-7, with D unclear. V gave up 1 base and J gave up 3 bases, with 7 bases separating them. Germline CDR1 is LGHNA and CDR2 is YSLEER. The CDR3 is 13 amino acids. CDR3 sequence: CASSQGLDYEQYF. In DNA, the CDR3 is TGCGCCAGCAGCCAAGGACTGGACTACGAGCAGTACTTC.

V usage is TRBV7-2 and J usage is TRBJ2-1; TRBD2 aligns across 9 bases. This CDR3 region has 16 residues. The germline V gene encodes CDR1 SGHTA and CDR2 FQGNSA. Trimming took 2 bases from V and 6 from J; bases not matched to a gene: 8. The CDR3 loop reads CASSLLTAGGPNEQFF. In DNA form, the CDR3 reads TGTGCCAGCAGCTTACTCACTGCGGGGGGGCCCAATGAGCAGTTCTTC. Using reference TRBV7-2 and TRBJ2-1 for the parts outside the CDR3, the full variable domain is GAGVSQSPSNKVTEKGKDVELRCDPISGHTALYWYRQSLGQGLEFLIYFQGNSAPDKSGLPSDRFSAERTGGSVSTLTIQRTQQEDSAVYLCASSLLTAGGPNEQFFGPGTRLTVL.

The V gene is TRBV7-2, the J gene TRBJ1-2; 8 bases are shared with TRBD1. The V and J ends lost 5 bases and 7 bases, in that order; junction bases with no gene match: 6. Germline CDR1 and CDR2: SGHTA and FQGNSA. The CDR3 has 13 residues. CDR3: CASSRDRGGGYTF. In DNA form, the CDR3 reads TGTGCCAGCAGCAGAGACAGGGGAGGTGGCTACACCTTC.

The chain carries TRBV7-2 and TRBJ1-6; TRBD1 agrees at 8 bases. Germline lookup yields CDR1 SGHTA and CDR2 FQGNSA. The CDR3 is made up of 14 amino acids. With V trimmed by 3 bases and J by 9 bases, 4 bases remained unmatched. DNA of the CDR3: TGTGCCAGCAGCTTCACCAGGGGGCTTTCACCCCTCCACTTT. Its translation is CASSFTRGLSPLHF.

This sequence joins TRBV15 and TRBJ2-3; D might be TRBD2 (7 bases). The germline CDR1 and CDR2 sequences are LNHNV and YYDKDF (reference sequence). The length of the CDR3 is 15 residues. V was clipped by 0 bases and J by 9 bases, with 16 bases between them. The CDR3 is CATSRDWSGGATQYF. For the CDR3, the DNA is TGTGCCACCAGCAGAGATTGGTCTGGGGGGGCAACGCAGTATTTT.

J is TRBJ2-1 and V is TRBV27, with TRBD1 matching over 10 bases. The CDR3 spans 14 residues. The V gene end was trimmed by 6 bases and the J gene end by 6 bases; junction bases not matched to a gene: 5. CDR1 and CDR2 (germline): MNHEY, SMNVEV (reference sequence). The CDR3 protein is CASRLGQGPNEQFF. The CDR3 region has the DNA TGTGCCAGCAGACTGGGACAGGGGCCCAATGAGCAGTTCTTC.

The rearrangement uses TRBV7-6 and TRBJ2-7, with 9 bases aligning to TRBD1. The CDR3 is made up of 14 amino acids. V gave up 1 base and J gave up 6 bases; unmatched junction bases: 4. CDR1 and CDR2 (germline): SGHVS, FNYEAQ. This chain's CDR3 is CASSLVGQGSEQYF. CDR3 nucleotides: TGTGCCAGCAGCTTAGTGGGACAGGGTTCCGAGCAGTACTTC.

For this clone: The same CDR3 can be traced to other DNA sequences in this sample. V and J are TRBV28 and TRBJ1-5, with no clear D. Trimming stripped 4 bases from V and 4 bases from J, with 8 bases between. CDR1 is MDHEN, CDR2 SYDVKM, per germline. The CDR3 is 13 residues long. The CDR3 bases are TGTGCCAGCAGTTCAAGCGGAAATCAGCCCCAGCATTTT. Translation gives CASSSSGNQPQHF.

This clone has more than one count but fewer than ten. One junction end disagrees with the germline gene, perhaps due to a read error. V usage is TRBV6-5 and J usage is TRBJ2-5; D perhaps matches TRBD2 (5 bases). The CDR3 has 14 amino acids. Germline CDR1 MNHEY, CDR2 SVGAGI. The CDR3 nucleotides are TGCGCCAGCAGTCGGGCGGGTGTTCAAGAGACCCAGTACTTC. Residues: CASSRAGVQETQYF.

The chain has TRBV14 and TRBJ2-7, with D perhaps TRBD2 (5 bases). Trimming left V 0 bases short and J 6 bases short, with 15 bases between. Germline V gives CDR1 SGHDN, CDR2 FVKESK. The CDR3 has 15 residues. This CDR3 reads CASSQDAGGASEQYF. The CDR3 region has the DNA TGTGCCAGCAGCCAAGATGCTGGAGGTGCGAGCGAGCAGTACTTC.

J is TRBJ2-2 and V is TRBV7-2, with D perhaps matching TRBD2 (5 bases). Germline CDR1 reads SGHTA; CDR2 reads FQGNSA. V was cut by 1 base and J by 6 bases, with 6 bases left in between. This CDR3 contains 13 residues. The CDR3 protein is CASSLERAGELFF. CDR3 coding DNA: TGTGCCAGCAGCTTAGAGAGGGCCGGGGAGCTGTTTTTT.

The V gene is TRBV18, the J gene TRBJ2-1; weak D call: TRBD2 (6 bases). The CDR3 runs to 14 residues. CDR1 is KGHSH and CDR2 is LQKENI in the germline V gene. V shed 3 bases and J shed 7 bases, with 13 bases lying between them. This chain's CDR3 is CASSPLSLANEQFF. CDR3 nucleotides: TGTGCCAGCTCACCCCTCTCCCTAGCGAATGAGCAGTTCTTC.

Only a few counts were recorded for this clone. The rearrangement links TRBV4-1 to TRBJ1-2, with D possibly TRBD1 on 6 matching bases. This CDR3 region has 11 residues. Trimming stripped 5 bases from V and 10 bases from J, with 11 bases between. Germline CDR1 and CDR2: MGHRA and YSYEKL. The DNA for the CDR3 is TGCGCCAGCAGCGTGAACAGGGCCTACACCTTC. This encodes CASSVNRAYTF.

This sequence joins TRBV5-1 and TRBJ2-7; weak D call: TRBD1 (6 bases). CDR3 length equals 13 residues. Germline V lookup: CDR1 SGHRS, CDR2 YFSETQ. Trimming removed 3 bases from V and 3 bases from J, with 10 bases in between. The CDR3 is CASSSDSYYEQYF. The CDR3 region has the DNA TGCGCCAGCAGCTCGGACAGCTACTACGAGCAGTACTTC. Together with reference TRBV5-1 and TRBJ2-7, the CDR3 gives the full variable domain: KAGVTQTPRYLIKTRGQQVTLSCSPISGHRSVSWYQQTPGQGLQFLFEYFSETQRNKGNFPGRFSGRQFSNSRSEMNVSTLELGDSALYLCASSSDSYYEQYFGPGTRLTVT.

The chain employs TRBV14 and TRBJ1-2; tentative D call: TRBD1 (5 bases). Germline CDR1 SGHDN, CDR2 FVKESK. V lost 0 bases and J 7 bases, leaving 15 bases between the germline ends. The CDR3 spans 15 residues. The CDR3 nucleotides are TGTGCCAGCAGCCAAGATAACGGCAGGGCCGGTGGCTACACCTTC. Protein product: CASSQDNGRAGGYTF.

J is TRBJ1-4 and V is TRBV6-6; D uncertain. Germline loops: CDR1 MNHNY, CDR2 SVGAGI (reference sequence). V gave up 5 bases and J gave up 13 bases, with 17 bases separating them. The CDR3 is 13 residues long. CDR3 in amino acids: CASSEWNLTGLFF. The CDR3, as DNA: TGTGCCAGCAGTGAGTGGAACCTAACGGGACTGTTTTTT.

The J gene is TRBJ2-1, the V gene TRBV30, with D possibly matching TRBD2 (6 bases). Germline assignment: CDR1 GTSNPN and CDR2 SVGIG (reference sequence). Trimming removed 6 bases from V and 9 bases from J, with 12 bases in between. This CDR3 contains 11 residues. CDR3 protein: CACPAGLEQFF. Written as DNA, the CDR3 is TGTGCCTGTCCGGCGGGGCTTGAGCAGTTCTTC.

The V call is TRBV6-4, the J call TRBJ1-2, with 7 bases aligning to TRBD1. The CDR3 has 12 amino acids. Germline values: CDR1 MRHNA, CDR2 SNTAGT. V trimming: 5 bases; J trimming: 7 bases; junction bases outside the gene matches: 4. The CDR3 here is CASSTGVGGYTF. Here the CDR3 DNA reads TGTGCCAGCAGTACAGGGGTTGGTGGCTACACCTTC.

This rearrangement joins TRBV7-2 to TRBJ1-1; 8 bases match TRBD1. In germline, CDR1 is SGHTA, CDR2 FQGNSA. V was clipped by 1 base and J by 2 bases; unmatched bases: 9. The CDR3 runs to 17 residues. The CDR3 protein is CASSLGATGAFNTEAFF. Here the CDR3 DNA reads TGTGCCAGCAGCTTAGGTGCGACAGGGGCCTTCAACACTGAAGCTTTCTTT.

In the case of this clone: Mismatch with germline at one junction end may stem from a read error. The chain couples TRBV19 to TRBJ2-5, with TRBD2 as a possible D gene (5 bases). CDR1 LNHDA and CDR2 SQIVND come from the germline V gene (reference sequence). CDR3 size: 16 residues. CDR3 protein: CASSVSNLLGSGTQYF. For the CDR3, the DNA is TGTGCGAGTAGTGTCTCCAACCTCCTGGGGAGTGGGACCCAGTACTTC.

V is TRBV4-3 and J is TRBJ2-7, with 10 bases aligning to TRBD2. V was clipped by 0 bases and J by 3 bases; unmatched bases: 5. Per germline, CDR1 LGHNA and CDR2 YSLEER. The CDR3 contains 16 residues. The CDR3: CASSQDWSSGGYEQYF. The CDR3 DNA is TGCGCCAGCAGCCAAGATTGGTCTAGCGGGGGCTACGAGCAGTACTTC.

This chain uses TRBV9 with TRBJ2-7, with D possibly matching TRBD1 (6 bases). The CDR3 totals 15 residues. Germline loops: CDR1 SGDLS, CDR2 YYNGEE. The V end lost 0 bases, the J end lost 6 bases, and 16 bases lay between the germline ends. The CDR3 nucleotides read TGTGCCAGCAGCGTAGGATCAGGGGTTTTTGGCGAGCAGTACTTC. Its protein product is CASSVGSGVFGEQYF.

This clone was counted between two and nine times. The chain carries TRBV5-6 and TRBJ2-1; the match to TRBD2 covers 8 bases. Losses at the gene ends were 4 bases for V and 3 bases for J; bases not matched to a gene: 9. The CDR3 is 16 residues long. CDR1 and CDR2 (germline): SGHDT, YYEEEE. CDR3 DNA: TGTGCCAGCAGCCGACCCGGGGGGGACGGCTACAATGAGCAGTTCTTC. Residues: CASSRPGGDGYNEQFF.

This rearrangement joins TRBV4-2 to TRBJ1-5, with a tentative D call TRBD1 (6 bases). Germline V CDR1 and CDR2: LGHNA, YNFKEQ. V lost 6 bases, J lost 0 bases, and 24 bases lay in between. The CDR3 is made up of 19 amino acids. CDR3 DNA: TGTGCCAGCAGTAATTTTGAGGGGACAAGCCATTATAGCAATCAGCCCCAGCATTTT. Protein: CASSNFEGTSHYSNQPQHF.

The CDR3 DNA reads as TGCGCCAGCAGCCAAGACTACGACCAAACAGGGTTCCAAGAGACCCAGTACTTC. Its protein product is CASSQDYDQTGFQETQYF. The chain carries TRBV4-3 and TRBJ2-5, with D possibly TRBD1 on 6 matching bases. The CDR3 sequence is 18 residues long. Trimming removed 0 bases at V and 1 base at J, with 18 bases between. Germline assignment: CDR1 LGHNA and CDR2 YSLEER.

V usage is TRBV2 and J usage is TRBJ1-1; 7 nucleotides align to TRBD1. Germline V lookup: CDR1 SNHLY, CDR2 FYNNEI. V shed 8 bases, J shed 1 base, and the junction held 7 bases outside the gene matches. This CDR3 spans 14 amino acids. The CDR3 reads CASGRQGWNTEAFF. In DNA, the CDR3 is TGTGCCAGCGGACGACAGGGTTGGAACACTGAAGCTTTCTTT.

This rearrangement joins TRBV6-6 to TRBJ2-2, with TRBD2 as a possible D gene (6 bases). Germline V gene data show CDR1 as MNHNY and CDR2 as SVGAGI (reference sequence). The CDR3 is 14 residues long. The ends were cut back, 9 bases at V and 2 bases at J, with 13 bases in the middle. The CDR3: CASFGGVNTGELFF. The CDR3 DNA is TGTGCCAGTTTCGGAGGGGTTAACACCGGGGAGCTGTTTTTT.

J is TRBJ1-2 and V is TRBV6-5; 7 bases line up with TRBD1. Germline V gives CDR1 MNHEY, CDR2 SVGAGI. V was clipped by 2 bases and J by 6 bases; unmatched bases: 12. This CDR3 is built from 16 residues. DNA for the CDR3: TGTGCCAGCAGTTACGCAGGTCAGGGGGGAAAGAATGGCTACACCTTC. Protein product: CASSYAGQGGKNGYTF.